This T cell receptor beta chain stems from a study of beta chain features in type 1 diabetes. Only one heparinised blood draw was taken per donor, and its volume averaged around 120 mL. Since all of the isolated RNA was reverse transcribed, expressed TCRB transcripts were what got sequenced. Sequenced by immunoSEQ multiplex PCR; TCRdb stores in-frame clones only, minus some. The sample includes 200,000 to 300,000 clones, 25% to 30% seen only once; the top ten take 3.5% to 4.5%. The receptor was derived from a man aged 30 to 39 in good health. The sample taken for sequencing was central memory CD4+ T cells from blood.

CDR3 amino acids: CASSPTGFGTEAFF. As DNA, the CDR3 is TGTGCCAGCTCACCGACAGGGTTTGGAACTGAAGCTTTCTTT. The chain recombines TRBV18 with TRBJ1-1, with 7 bases aligning to TRBD1. With 3 bases clipped from V and 5 bases from J, the junction kept 6 bases outside the gene matches. The CDR3 spans 14 residues. Germline V gene sequence: CDR1 KGHSH, CDR2 LQKENI.